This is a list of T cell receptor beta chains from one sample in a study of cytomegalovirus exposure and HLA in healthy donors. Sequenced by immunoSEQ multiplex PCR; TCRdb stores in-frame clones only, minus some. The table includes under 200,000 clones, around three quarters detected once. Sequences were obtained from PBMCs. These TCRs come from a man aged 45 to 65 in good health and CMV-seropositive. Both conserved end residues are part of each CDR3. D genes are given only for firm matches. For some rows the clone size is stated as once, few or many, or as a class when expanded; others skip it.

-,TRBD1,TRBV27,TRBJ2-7,TGTGCCAGCAGCCTAGGACAGGGCCCCTACGAGCAGTACTTC,CASSLGQGPYEQYF
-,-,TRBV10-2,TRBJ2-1,TGCGCCAGCAGTGGGGCCCTAACGTACAATGAGCAGTTCTTC,CASSGALTYNEQFF
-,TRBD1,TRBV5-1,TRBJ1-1,TGCGCCAGCAGCATCATACAGGGGGCCACTGAAGCTTTCTTT,CASSIIQGATEAFF
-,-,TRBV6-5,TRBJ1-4,TGTGCCAGCAGTTATTACGGGGGGGAGGGAGAAAAACTGTTTTTT,CASSYYGGEGEKLFF
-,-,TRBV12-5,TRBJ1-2,TGTGCTAGTGGTTTGCCCCAGGGAGGCTATGGCTACACCTTC,CASGLPQGGYGYTF
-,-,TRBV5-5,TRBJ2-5,TGTGCCAGCAGCTTGGGATCATCCAGGGTGGGAGAGACCCAGTACTTC,CASSLGSSRVGETQYF
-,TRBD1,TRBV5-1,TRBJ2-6,TGCGCCAGCAGCAACGACAGGGGTTACTCTGGGGCCAACGTCCTGACTTTC,CASSNDRGYSGANVLTF
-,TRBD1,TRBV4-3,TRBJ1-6,TGCGCCAGCAGCCAAGGTCCCGCAGACAGGGGAAATTCACCCCTCCACTTT,CASSQGPADRGNSPLHF
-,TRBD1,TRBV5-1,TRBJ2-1,TGCGCCAGCAGCTCTGGACAGGGGAATGAGCAGTTCTTC,CASSSGQGNEQFF
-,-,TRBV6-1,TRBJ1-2,TGTGCCAGCAGAAGACAGAACTATGGCTACACCTTC,CASRRQNYGYTF
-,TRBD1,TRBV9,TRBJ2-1,TGTGCCAGCAGCGTAGAGGGACAGGGGTATTACAATGAGCAGTTCTTC,CASSVEGQGYYNEQFF
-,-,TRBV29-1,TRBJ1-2,TGCAGCGTTGAGTGGCAGACTAACTATGGCTACACCTTC,CSVEWQTNYGYTF
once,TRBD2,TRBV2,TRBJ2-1,TGTGCCAGCAGTCCGACTAGCGGGATCTCCTACAATGAGCAGTTCTTC,CASSPTSGISYNEQFF
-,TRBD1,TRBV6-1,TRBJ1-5,TGTGCCAGCAAGGCCGGGACAGGGTACCAGCCCCAGCATTTT,CASKAGTGYQPQHF
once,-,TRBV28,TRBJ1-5,TGTGCCAGCAGTCCTATGACAGTTGATCAGCCCCAGCATTTT,CASSPMTVDQPQHF
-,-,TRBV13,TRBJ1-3,TGTGCCAGCAGCTTACTGGCCGAAAGCTCTGGAAACACCATATATTTT,CASSLLAESSGNTIYF
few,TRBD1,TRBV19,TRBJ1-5,TGTGCCAGTAGCATTGCTTGGTCAGGGGGCGGCCAGCCCCAGCATTTT,CASSIAWSGGGQPQHF
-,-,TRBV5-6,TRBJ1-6,TGTGCCAGCAGCTTGGCGAGATCGGAGGCCTATAATTCACCCCTCCACTTT,CASSLARSEAYNSPLHF
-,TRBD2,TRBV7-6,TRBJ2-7,TGTGCCAGCAGCTTAGGTAGCGGGGGCTCCTACGAGCAGTACTTC,CASSLGSGGSYEQYF
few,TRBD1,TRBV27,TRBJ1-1,TGTGCCAGCAGTCCGAGACAGGGGACGGGCACTGAAGCTTTCTTT,CASSPRQGTGTEAFF
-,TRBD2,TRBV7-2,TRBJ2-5,TGTGCCAGCAGCCCCAGCCGAGCGGGGGGAAGGGAGACCCAGTACTTC,CASSPSRAGGRETQYF
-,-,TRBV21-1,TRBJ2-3,TGTGCCAGCAGCAAAGGTCTAGCGGGGGGGCCTCAAGATACGCAGTATTTT,CASSKGLAGGPQDTQYF
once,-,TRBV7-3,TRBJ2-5,TGTGCCAGCAGCTACAATAGCAGAGCAGAGACCCAGTACTTC,CASSYNSRAETQYF
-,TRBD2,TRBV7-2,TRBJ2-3,TGTGCCAGCAGCACACGGGCGGGGGGAGATACGCAGTATTTT,CASSTRAGGDTQYF
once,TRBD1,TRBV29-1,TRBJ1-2,TGCAGCGTGCGACAGGGGAGGTATGGCTACACCTTC,CSVRQGRYGYTF
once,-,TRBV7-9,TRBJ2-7,TGTGCCAGCAGCTTAGTGCTAGCTTGGTCCTACGAGCAGTACTTC,CASSLVLAWSYEQYF
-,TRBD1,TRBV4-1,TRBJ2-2,TGCGCCAGCAGCCAAGAGGGACAGGTCACCGGGGAGCTGTTTTTT,CASSQEGQVTGELFF
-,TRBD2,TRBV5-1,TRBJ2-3,TGCGCCAGCAGCTTGGCGCCAGCGGGGGGGATAGATACGCAGTATTTT,CASSLAPAGGIDTQYF
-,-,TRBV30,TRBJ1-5,TGTGCCTGGAGTGTACAGGCAGCCAATCAGCCCCAGCATTTT,CAWSVQAANQPQHF
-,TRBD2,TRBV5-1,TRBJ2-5,TGCGCCAGCAGCTTCACCCTAGCGGGGGGACAAGAGACCCAGTACTTC,CASSFTLAGGQETQYF
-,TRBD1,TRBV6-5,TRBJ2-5,TGTGCCAGCAGTTACTCGACAGGGTTTTGGACCCAGTACTTC,CASSYSTGFWTQYF
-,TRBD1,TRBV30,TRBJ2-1,TGTGCCTGGAGCCGGGACAGGGGGAACAATGAGCAGTTCTTC,CAWSRDRGNNEQFF
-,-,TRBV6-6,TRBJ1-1,TGTGCCAGCAGCCCCTCGGGGGGTCACTCGAACACTGAAGCTTTCTTT,CASSPSGGHSNTEAFF
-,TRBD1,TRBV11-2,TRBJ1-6,TGTGCCAGCAGCCCCCCCGGGACAGGGAATTCACCCCTCCACTTT,CASSPPGTGNSPLHF
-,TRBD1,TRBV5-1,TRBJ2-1,TGCGCCAGCAGCCCGGACGAGACAGGGGTGGCGGGGTTGTCCTACAATGAGCAGTTCTTC,CASSPDETGVAGLSYNEQFF
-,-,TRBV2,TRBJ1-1,TGTGCCAGCAGTGGGCAGGGGCGAGGTAACACTGAAGCTTTCTTT,CASSGQGRGNTEAFF
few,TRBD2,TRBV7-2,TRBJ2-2,TGTGCCAGCAGCTTCGAGAGCGGGGGAACCACCGGGGAGCTGTTTTTT,CASSFESGGTTGELFF